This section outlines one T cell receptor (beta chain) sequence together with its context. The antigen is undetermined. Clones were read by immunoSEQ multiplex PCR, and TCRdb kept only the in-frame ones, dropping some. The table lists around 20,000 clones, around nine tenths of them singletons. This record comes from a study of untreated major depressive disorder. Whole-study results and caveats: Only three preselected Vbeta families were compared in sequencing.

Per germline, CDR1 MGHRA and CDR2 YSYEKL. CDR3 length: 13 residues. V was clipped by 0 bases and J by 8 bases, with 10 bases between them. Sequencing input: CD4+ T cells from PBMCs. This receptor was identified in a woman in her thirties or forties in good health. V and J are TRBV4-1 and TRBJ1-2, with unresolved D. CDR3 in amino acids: CASSQEFGGGYTF. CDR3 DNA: TGCGCCAGCAGCCAAGAGTTCGGTGGGGGCTACACCTTC.